Below, 22 T cell receptor beta chains from the same sample are listed, as sequenced in a study of T cells after yellow fever vaccination. Each CDR3 protein gets one entry after TCRdb re-called the 5' RACE reads with MiXCR. This table holds about 220,000 distinct CDR3 sequences, more than 3% found once. This sample comprised CD4+ T cells sorted from PBMCs, obtained 10 days after the yellow fever booster vaccination. All receptors derive from a man younger than 35 who received the YFV17D yellow fever vaccine.

This clonotype was counted many times. The chain uses TRBV12-3 or TRBV12-4 and TRBJ2-3; 12 nucleotides agree with TRBD2. J was trimmed by 4 bases and V by 6 bases; bases with no gene match: 5. The length of the CDR3 is 15 residues. The CDR3 DNA follows: TGTGCCAGCAGAACTAGCGGGGGGAACCCAGATACGCAGTATTTT. It yields the protein CASRTSGGNPDTQYF.

This clonotype has a handful of counts. The chain has TRBV6-5 and TRBJ2-7; D is perhaps TRBD1 (5 bases). V was pared by 4 bases and J by 8 bases, with 18 bases between. The CDR3 sequence is 14 residues long. The germline V gene encodes CDR1 MNHEY and CDR2 SVGAGI. The CDR3 sequence: CASSLGPDGVKQYF. The CDR3 DNA follows: TGTGCCAGCAGTTTGGGGCCGGATGGAGTCAAGCAGTACTTC.

The sample holds many counts of this clonotype. The chain uses TRBV20-1 and TRBJ2-5; D not certain. CDR3 length: 14 amino acids. Trimming removed 0 bases at V and 5 bases at J, with 13 bases between. CDR1 is DFQATT and CDR2 is SNEGSKA in the germline V gene (reference sequence). DNA for the CDR3: TGCAGTGCTAGAGATAGTATCGGTCGGGAGACCCAGTACTTC. Translation: CSARDSIGRETQYF.

This clonotype came up many times. The chain joins TRBV5-1 to TRBJ2-5; 7 bases align to TRBD1. The germline gives CDR1 SGHRS, CDR2 YFSETQ. Trimming took 3 bases from V and 2 from J; bases not matched to a gene: 7. The CDR3 extends over 15 amino acids. CDR3 loop: CASSYPGQDQETQYF. CDR3 coding DNA: TGCGCCAGCAGCTACCCTGGACAGGATCAAGAGACCCAGTACTTC.

Many counts were recorded for this clonotype. The chain uses TRBV5-1 and TRBJ1-4; 9 positions match TRBD1. V lost 4 bases and J lost 7; bases outside the gene matches: 8. This CDR3 spans 15 amino acids. Germline values: CDR1 SGHRS, CDR2 YFSETQ. The chain's CDR3 is CASSMPDRGREKLFF. CDR3 in DNA: TGCGCCAGCAGCATGCCGGACAGGGGACGTGAAAAACTGTTTTTT.

In its sample, this clonotype was seen many times. The chain recombines TRBV5-1 with TRBJ1-1; D is perhaps TRBD1 (6 bases). From germline, CDR1 is SGHRS and CDR2 YFSETQ. Trimming removed 4 bases at V and 2 bases at J, with 12 bases between. The CDR3 sequence is 14 residues long. Here the CDR3 DNA reads TGCGCCAGCAGCCCCTGGGGGGGCAACACTGAAGCTTTCTTT. Protein sequence: CASSPWGGNTEAFF.

The CDR3 sequence: CASSRQGAQPQHF. CDR3 in DNA: TGTGCCAGCAGTAGACAGGGGGCTCAGCCCCAGCATTTT. This sequence joins TRBV6-2 or TRBV6-3 and TRBJ1-5, with 10 bases fitting TRBD1. There are 13 residues in the CDR3. Looked up from germline, CDR1 is MNHEY and CDR2 is SVGEGT. V gave up 5 bases and J gave up 6 bases; unmatched junction bases: 1.

A few counts support this clonotype. The chain uses TRBV6-1 and TRBJ1-5, with 8 bases aligning to TRBD1. The CDR3 is made up of 16 amino acids. V was clipped by 6 bases and J by 7 bases; unmatched bases: 14. The V gene's germline CDR1 is MNHNS and CDR2 SASEGT. CDR3 sequence (DNA): TGTGCCAGCAGAGGAGGACAGGGAAAGTGGAACCAGCCCCAGCATTTT. Protein sequence: CASRGGQGKWNQPQHF.

The V and J genes are TRBV14 and TRBJ2-2, with D tentatively TRBD1 (6 bases). CDR1 is SGHDN and CDR2 is FVKESK in the germline V gene. The CDR3 totals 16 residues. Trimming stripped 6 bases from V and 3 bases from J, with 17 bases between. CDR3: CASSVTGFLYTGELFF. The CDR3 DNA reads as TGTGCCAGCAGTGTCACAGGGTTTCTGTACACCGGGGAGCTGTTTTTT.

This clonotype showed up many times. The gene calls are TRBV10-3 and TRBJ1-4; TRBD1 might be the D (5 bases). CDR1 is ENHRY, CDR2 SYGVKD, per germline. The V end lost 4 bases, the J end lost 1 base, and 13 bases lay between the germline ends. The CDR3 totals 16 residues. CDR3 sequence reads: CAISARQGVTNEKLFF. CDR3 coding DNA: TGTGCCATCAGTGCAAGACAAGGGGTAACTAATGAAAAACTGTTTTTT.

Only a few counts were recorded for this clonotype. The V gene is TRBV20-1, the J gene TRBJ2-7, with a possible D match to TRBD1 (6 bases). CDR1 is DFQATT, CDR2 SNEGSKA, per germline (reference sequence). This CDR3 comprises 11 residues. V was trimmed by 6 bases and J by 7 bases, leaving 13 bases between them. This chain's CDR3 is CSAYRVGEQYV. DNA for the CDR3: TGCAGTGCCTACAGGGTTGGGGAGCAGTACGTC.

This clonotype was counted ten times or more. In DNA, the CDR3 is TGTGCCAGCAGTACCGGGACTAGCACAGATACGCAGTATTTT. Its translation: CASSTGTSTDTQYF. This sequence joins TRBV3-1 and TRBJ2-3, with D perhaps matching TRBD2 (6 bases). This CDR3 is 14 amino acids long. Germline CDR1 LGHDT, CDR2 YNNKEL (reference sequence). V shed 6 bases and J shed 0 bases, with 10 bases lying between them.

Many counts were recorded for this clonotype. CDR3 nucleotides: TGTGCCAGCAGCTTGAGGGGGGGGGCTTACAATGAGCAGTTCTTC. This translates into CASSLRGGAYNEQFF. The V and J genes are TRBV11-2 and TRBJ2-1, with D possibly being TRBD2 (7 bases). CDR1 is SGHAT and CDR2 is FQNNGV in the germline V gene. V dropped 3 bases and J dropped 4 bases, with 13 bases sitting between them. The CDR3 sequence is 15 residues long.

The chain uses TRBV5-5 and TRBJ1-2; 8 nucleotides agree with TRBD1. There are 15 residues in the CDR3. After removal of 5 bases from V and 0 bases from J, the junction contained 6 bases not matched to a gene. CDR1 is SGHKS and CDR2 is YYEKEE in the germline V gene (reference sequence). The CDR3 protein is CASRFTGGANYGYTF. Written as DNA, the CDR3 is TGTGCCAGCAGGTTTACAGGGGGTGCTAACTATGGCTACACCTTC.

This clonotype was seen more than once but under ten times. The chain couples TRBV6-5 to TRBJ2-3; D ambiguous. Germline V gene data show CDR1 as MNHEY and CDR2 as SVGAGI. Between the trimmed V and J ends, which lost 6 bases and 4 bases, there was a span of 14 bases. The CDR3 has 14 residues. CDR3 region: CASRGFGGADTQYF. The CDR3 DNA follows: TGTGCCAGCAGGGGGTTTGGCGGAGCAGATACGCAGTATTTT.

Ten or more counts support this clonotype. This chain joins TRBV7-8 and TRBJ1-6; D remains ambiguous. The V gene's germline CDR1 is SGHVS and CDR2 FQNEAQ. The CDR3 contains 16 residues. V was shortened by 4 bases and J by 10 bases, with 20 bases between the two germline ends. CDR3 in DNA: TGTGCCAGCAGCTCAGGACCCCGGGATGGAGGATCACCCCTCCACTTT. It specifies CASSSGPRDGGSPLHF.

In its sample, this clonotype was seen many times. The chain joins TRBV10-3 to TRBJ1-2; 7 bases fit TRBD1. The trim removed 6 bases at V and 0 bases at J, leaving 10 bases unmatched. Germline CDR1 ENHRY, CDR2 SYGVKD. The CDR3 has 16 residues. In DNA form, the CDR3 reads TGTGCCATCAGCCCACAGGGGCCCCTTGCTAACTATGGCTACACCTTC. Its translation: CAISPQGPLANYGYTF.

This clonotype was recorded a few times. The gene calls are TRBV7-2 and TRBJ2-7, with 7 bases identical to TRBD2. V shed 3 bases and J 6 bases; nucleotides not matched to a gene: 11. Per the germline V gene, CDR1 is SGHTA and CDR2 is FQGNSA. The CDR3 is made up of 15 amino acids. The CDR3 DNA sequence: TGTGCCAGCAGCTTCTCAGGGATGGGAGGGCTCGAGCAGTACTTC. It yields the protein CASSFSGMGGLEQYF.

The chain uses TRBV5-6 and TRBJ2-1; possibly TRBD2 for D (5 bases). V shed 4 bases and J shed 12 bases, with 23 bases lying between them. Germline V gene lookup returns CDR1 SGHDT and CDR2 YYEEEE. The length of the CDR3 is 15 residues. CDR3 nucleotides: TGTGCCAGCAGCCCGAGGGTGGGGATCCCTTTACGGCAGTTCTTC. As protein: CASSPRVGIPLRQFF.

This clonotype was observed at least ten times. The genes are TRBV6-2 or TRBV6-3 and TRBJ1-1, with a weak D call TRBD1 (5 bases). Looked up from germline, CDR1 is MNHEY and CDR2 is SVGEGT. The CDR3 extends over 13 amino acids. The V gene lost 4 bases and the J gene lost 4 bases, with 10 bases spanning the gap. This CDR3 reads CASSSGHITEAFF. In DNA, the CDR3 is TGTGCCAGCAGTTCCGGACATATCACTGAAGCTTTCTTT.

The CDR3 sequence is CASSQEGAGRGGYGYTF. CDR3 in DNA: TGTGCCAGCAGCCAAGAGGGGGCAGGGCGAGGAGGCTATGGCTACACCTTC. The chain couples TRBV4-2 to TRBJ1-2; tentative D call: TRBD1 (6 bases). The germline V gene encodes CDR1 LGHNA and CDR2 YNFKEQ. This CDR3 comprises 17 residues. Trimming took off 0 bases at V and 4 bases at J, with 18 bases between the two ends.

This clonotype has at least ten counts. The chain links TRBV2 to TRBJ1-5, with D perhaps matching TRBD1 (6 bases). The CDR3 is 14 residues long. The V and J ends lost 5 bases and 5 bases respectively, with 13 bases between them. Per the germline V gene, CDR1 is SNHLY and CDR2 is FYNNEI. CDR3 bases: TGTGCCAGCAGTTTTACAGGGATATATCAGCCCCAGCATTTT. Its translation: CASSFTGIYQPQHF.